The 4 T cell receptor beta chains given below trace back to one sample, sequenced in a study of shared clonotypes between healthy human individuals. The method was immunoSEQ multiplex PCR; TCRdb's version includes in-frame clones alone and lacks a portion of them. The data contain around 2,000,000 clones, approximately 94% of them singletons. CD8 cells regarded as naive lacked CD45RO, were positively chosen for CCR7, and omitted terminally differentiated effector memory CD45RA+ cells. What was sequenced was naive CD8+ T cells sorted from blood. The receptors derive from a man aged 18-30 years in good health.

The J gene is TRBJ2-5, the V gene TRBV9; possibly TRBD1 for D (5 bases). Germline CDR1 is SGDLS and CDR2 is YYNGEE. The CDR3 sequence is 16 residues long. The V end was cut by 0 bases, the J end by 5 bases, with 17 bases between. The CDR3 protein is CASSVEGAGLGETQYF. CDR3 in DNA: TGTGCCAGCAGCGTAGAAGGGGCAGGGCTGGGCGAGACCCAGTACTTC.

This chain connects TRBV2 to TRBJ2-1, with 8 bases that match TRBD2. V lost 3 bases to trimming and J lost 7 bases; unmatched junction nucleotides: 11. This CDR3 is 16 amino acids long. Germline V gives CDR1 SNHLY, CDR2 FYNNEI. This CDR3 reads CASSDFPGGPRNEQFF. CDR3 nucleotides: TGTGCCAGCAGTGATTTCCCGGGAGGGCCGCGGAATGAGCAGTTCTTC.

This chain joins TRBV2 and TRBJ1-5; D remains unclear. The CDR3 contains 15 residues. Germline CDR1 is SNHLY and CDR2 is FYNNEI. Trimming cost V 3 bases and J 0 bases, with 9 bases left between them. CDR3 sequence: CASSDSGYSNQPQHF. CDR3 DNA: TGTGCCAGCAGTGACTCGGGGTATAGCAATCAGCCCCAGCATTTT.

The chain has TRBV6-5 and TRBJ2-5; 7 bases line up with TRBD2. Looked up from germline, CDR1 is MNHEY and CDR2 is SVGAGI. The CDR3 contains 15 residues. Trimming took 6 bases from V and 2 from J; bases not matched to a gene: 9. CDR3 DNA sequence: TGTGCCAGCAGCCTCTGGGGGGGTGGTCAAGAGACCCAGTACTTC. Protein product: CASSLWGGGQETQYF.